This T cell receptor (beta chain) was recovered during a study of siplizumab effects on memory and regulatory T cells. Clones were sequenced by immunoSEQ multiplex PCR, and TCRdb holds only the in-frame ones, with some missing. The sample has 100,000 or so clones; about 94% are singletons. Sequencing was done on a sample of non-Treg CD4+ T cells sorted from blood. The receptor's source is a human donor in good health.

CDR3 in amino acids: CSVVLLTNYGYTF. CDR3 bases: TGCAGCGTTGTATTATTAACTAACTATGGCTACACCTTC. The chain has TRBV29-1 and TRBJ1-2; D remains unclear. Per germline, CDR1 SQVTM and CDR2 ANQGSEA. Trimming took off 4 bases at V and 0 bases at J, with 9 bases between the two ends. The CDR3 spans 13 residues.